Shown below are 25 T cell receptor beta chains from a single sample sequenced in a study of follicular helper T cells after annual influenza vaccination. The table came from immunoSEQ multiplex PCR; TCRdb's copy has only in-frame clones and leaves some out. The sample includes roughly 4,900 clones, 75% to 85% of them seen just once. As for time point: 2015-2016 season, 7 days after influenza vaccination. This specimen was CXCR5+ CD38- circulating T follicular helper cells from blood, taken 7 days after influenza vaccination. The subset here: circulating Tfh, non-naive CD4+CXCR5+PD-1+ (ICOS+CD38+ or ICOS-CD38-). All receptors come from an adult who received the influenza vaccine.

The chain employs TRBV18 and TRBJ2-2; no clear D. Germline V gene lookup returns CDR1 KGHSH and CDR2 LQKENI. The length of the CDR3 is 15 residues. V was shortened by 5 bases and J by 5 bases, with 15 bases between the two germline ends. Written as DNA, the CDR3 is TGTGCCAGCTCAACGGGTCTGGGCGTGACCGGGGAGCTGTTTTTT. Its protein product is CASSTGLGVTGELFF.

This chain connects TRBV7-8 to TRBJ1-1; 9 nucleotides align to TRBD1. This CDR3 is 15 amino acids long. Looked up from germline, CDR1 is SGHVS and CDR2 is FQNEAQ. The trim removed 6 bases at V and 8 bases at J, leaving 13 bases unmatched. CDR3 in amino acids: CASRPGTGSTLEAFF. The CDR3 DNA sequence: TGTGCCAGCAGACCCGGGACAGGGAGTACGCTGGAAGCTTTCTTT.

With regard to this clone: Mismatch with germline at one junction end may stem from a read error. The V and J genes are TRBV4-2 and TRBJ2-7; D call uncertain. CDR3 length: 12 residues. CDR1 LGHNA and CDR2 YNFKEQ come from the germline V gene. In DNA, the CDR3 is TGTGCCAGCAGCCAAGAGAATAATCGAGTAAGCTTC. This translates into CASSQENNRVSF.

The V call is TRBV6-1, the J call TRBJ1-2, with D possibly matching TRBD1 (6 bases). V was pared by 5 bases and J by 4 bases, with 17 bases between. This CDR3 contains 15 residues. CDR1 and CDR2 from the germline V gene are MNHNS and SASEGT. The CDR3 nucleotides read TGTGCCAGCAGTAAGAATGGCATGGGGGCCTATGGCTACACCTTC. Its protein is CASSKNGMGAYGYTF.

This chain joins TRBV18 and TRBJ1-1; D gene ambiguous. The CDR3 runs to 15 residues. Trimming took 5 bases from V and 1 from J, leaving 14 bases between them. CDR1 is KGHSH and CDR2 is LQKENI in the germline V gene. The CDR3 DNA sequence: TGTGCCAGCTCATCGAGCCCAGGAGGGAACACTGAAGCTTTCTTT. It codes for CASSSSPGGNTEAFF.

V is TRBV5-6 and J is TRBJ1-2; D not certain. The ends were cut back, 4 bases at V and 7 bases at J, with 26 bases in the middle. Germline values: CDR1 SGHDT, CDR2 YYEEEE. CDR3 size: 17 residues. CDR3 nucleotides: TGTGCCAGCAGCCCAGTAACCTCAGACGGATTTCATAGTGGCTACACCTTC. This gives the protein CASSPVTSDGFHSGYTF.

This chain connects TRBV5-1 to TRBJ2-1, with no clear D. The V end was cut by 4 bases, the J end by 3 bases, with 11 bases between. This CDR3 comprises 14 residues. Per the germline V gene, CDR1 is SGHRS and CDR2 is YFSETQ. The CDR3 region is CASSPPPGYNEQFF. The CDR3, as DNA: TGCGCCAGCAGCCCACCCCCGGGCTACAATGAGCAGTTCTTC. The full variable domain, in which reference TRBV5-1 and TRBJ2-1 provide the parts outside the CDR3, is KAGVTQTPRYLIKTRGQQVTLSCSPISGHRSVSWYQQTPGQGLQFLFEYFSETQRNKGNFPGRFSGRQFSNSRSEMNVSTLELGDSALYLCASSPPPGYNEQFFGPGTRLTVL.

In the case of this clone: The sample contains more than one DNA sequence encoding this CDR3. The V call is TRBV11-1, the J call TRBJ2-5; 10 nucleotides align to TRBD2. The germline gives CDR1 SGHAT, CDR2 FQDESV (reference sequence). The length of the CDR3 is 18 residues. Unmatched junction bases numbered 16, after V lost 6 bases and J lost 3 bases. CDR3 DNA: TGTGCCAGCAGACAAGGGCAGCGGGGGGGCCGGCCCAAAGAGACCCAGTACTTC. This codes for CASRQGQRGGRPKETQYF.

The gene calls are TRBV18 and TRBJ2-1; TRBD2 aligns across 8 bases. The CDR3 covers 15 residues. Germline CDR1 is KGHSH and CDR2 is LQKENI. Germline trimming cut 0 bases from V and 7 bases from J; bases unmatched to any gene: 5. CDR3 in DNA: TGTGCCAGCTCACCACCGCGGGGGGCAAGGAATGAGCAGTTCTTC. It codes for CASSPPRGARNEQFF.

This chain links TRBV27 with TRBJ2-7; 13 nucleotides match TRBD2. The CDR3 totals 13 residues. J gave up 7 bases and V 5 bases, and 2 bases lay outside the gene matches. Germline V gives CDR1 MNHEY, CDR2 SMNVEV (reference sequence). The CDR3 is CASSRGLAGEQYF. The CDR3 region has the DNA TGTGCCAGCAGTCGGGGACTAGCGGGGGAGCAGTACTTC.

This clone was observed once. The chain has TRBV7-2 and TRBJ1-1; tentatively, D is TRBD1 (5 bases). Trimming stripped 5 bases from V and 6 bases from J, with 13 bases between. The CDR3 is 13 amino acids. CDR1 and CDR2 (germline): SGHTA, FQGNSA. The CDR3 loop is CASSQAGMPEAFF. The CDR3 region has the DNA TGTGCCAGCAGCCAAGCAGGGATGCCTGAAGCTTTCTTT.

The chain links TRBV18 to TRBJ1-1; D is uncertain. V was trimmed by 6 bases and J by 7 bases, leaving 12 bases between them. The CDR3 length is 12 residues. Looked up from germline, CDR1 is KGHSH and CDR2 is LQKENI. Here the CDR3 DNA reads TGTGCCAGCTCGCCAACCGGAGTTGAAGCTTTCTTT. Amino acids: CASSPTGVEAFF.

This clone was detected only a few times. The chain employs TRBV7-3 and TRBJ2-7; D remains unclear. This CDR3 has 15 amino acids. The germline V gene has CDR1 SGHTA and CDR2 FQGTGA. V lost 1 base, J lost 2 bases, and 12 bases lay in between. This CDR3 reads CASSLSGTEAYEQYF. CDR3 coding DNA: TGTGCCAGCAGCTTAAGTGGAACAGAGGCCTACGAGCAGTACTTC.

Worth noting for this clone: The junction departs from germline at one end; a sequencing error may be responsible. This rearrangement joins TRBV5-1 to TRBJ2-7; D is unresolved. Germline lookup yields CDR1 SGHRS and CDR2 YFSETQ. The CDR3 is 13 residues long. CDR3 nucleotides: TGCGCCAGCAGCTTGGAGGGTGTCACTACCGGAGCCTTC. Encoded protein: CASSLEGVTTGAF.

This sequence joins TRBV7-2 and TRBJ2-1; 8 bases line up with TRBD2. CDR3 length: 12 residues. V was pared by 8 bases and J by 8 bases, with 5 bases of the junction left unmatched. Germline assignment: CDR1 SGHTA and CDR2 FQGNSA. CDR3 bases: TGTGCCAGCGGGACTAGTTCCCATGAGCAGTTCTTC. Translated, it gives CASGTSSHEQFF.

The J gene is TRBJ1-3, the V gene TRBV19; no definite D call. The CDR3 covers 14 residues. V was clipped by 10 bases and J by 0 bases, with 13 bases between them. The germline V gene encodes CDR1 LNHDA and CDR2 SQIVND (reference sequence). The CDR3 here is CATHDLNSGNTIYF. The CDR3 nucleotides are TGTGCCACTCACGACCTAAACTCTGGAAACACCATATATTTT.

The rearrangement joins TRBV6-1 to TRBJ1-6; 8 positions agree with TRBD1. The CDR3 extends over 14 amino acids. The J segment lost 7 bases and the V segment lost 2 bases, leaving 1 base of the junction unmatched. Germline V CDR1 and CDR2: MNHNS, SASEGT. Written as DNA, the CDR3 is TGTGCCAGCAGTGAAAGACAGGGGAATTCACCCCTCCACTTT. As protein: CASSERQGNSPLHF.

The CDR3 spells CASSLERGRGYTF. DNA for the CDR3: TGTGCCAGCAGCTTGGAGAGGGGCCGGGGCTACACCTTC. The chain couples TRBV5-4 to TRBJ1-2, with D possibly TRBD1 on 5 matching bases. V lost 0 bases, J lost 8 bases, and 11 bases lay in between. The CDR3 totals 13 residues. The germline V gene has CDR1 SGHNT and CDR2 YYREEE (reference sequence). Full variable domain (remainder filled in from reference TRBV5-4 and TRBJ1-2): ETGVTQSPTHLIKTRGQQVTLRCSSQSGHNTVSWYQQALGQGPQFIFQYYREEENGRGNFPPRFSGLQFPNYSSELNVNALELDDSALYLCASSLERGRGYTFGSGTRLTVV.

Comments on this clone: It is unclear where the CDR3 begins or ends on the DNA, so no DNA is shown, and the CDR3 is as TCRdb lists it. The chain is built from TRBV27 and TRBJ2-5. With termini counted, the CDR3 has 14 amino acids. Germline V lookup: CDR1 MNHEY, CDR2 SMNVEV (reference sequence). The CDR3 sequence: CASSSSGRFETQYF.

The J gene is TRBJ2-1, the V gene TRBV7-2; no firm D call. Deletions cut 6 bases from V and 10 bases from J, with 22 bases between. The germline V gene has CDR1 SGHTA and CDR2 FQGNSA. This CDR3 has 15 amino acids. The CDR3: CASRPGPELVREQFF. In nucleotides, the CDR3 is TGTGCCAGCAGACCCGGACCCGAGTTGGTGAGGGAGCAGTTCTTC.

The chain couples TRBV2 to TRBJ1-6, with 9 bases that match TRBD1. With 10 bases clipped from V and 9 bases from J, the junction kept 7 bases outside the gene matches. Germline CDR1 reads SNHLY; CDR2 reads FYNNEI. CDR3 size: 13 residues. This CDR3 is CAIPGQGTSPLHF. The CDR3 coding sequence is TGTGCCATTCCGGGACAGGGTACTTCACCCCTCCACTTT. The full variable domain, rest sourced from reference TRBV2 and TRBJ1-6, is EPEVTQTPSHQVTQMGQEVILRCVPISNHLYFYWYRQILGQKVEFLVSFYNNEISEKSEIFDDQFSVERPDGSNFTLKIRSTKLEDSAMYFCAIPGQGTSPLHFGNGTRLTVT.

This rearrangement joins TRBV6-6 to TRBJ2-7; perhaps TRBD1 as D (6 bases). This CDR3 has 14 residues. V was cut by 6 bases and J by 5 bases, with 17 bases left in between. The germline gives CDR1 MNHNY, CDR2 SVGAGI (reference sequence). The CDR3 coding sequence is TGTGCCAGCAGCTCGGGACCAGGGGTCCACGAGCAGTACTTC. Translating gives CASSSGPGVHEQYF.

The rearrangement joins TRBV7-9 to TRBJ1-2; weak D call: TRBD1 (6 bases). Trimming removed 1 base at V and 5 bases at J, with 8 bases between. This CDR3 is built from 13 residues. Germline V gene data show CDR1 as SEHNR and CDR2 as FQNEAQ (reference sequence). CDR3 residues: CASSLGQGYGYTF. For the CDR3, the DNA is TGTGCCAGCAGCTTAGGCCAGGGGTATGGCTACACCTTC.

The chain uses TRBV19 and TRBJ1-2; 9 bases are shared with TRBD1. Germline CDR1 LNHDA, CDR2 SQIVND (reference sequence). The V and J ends lost 7 bases and 3 bases, in that order; junction bases with no gene match: 9. CDR3 length: 15 residues. The CDR3 nucleotides are TGTGCCAGTAACCTGGACAGGGGAGGGGACTATGGCTACACCTTC. As protein: CASNLDRGGDYGYTF.

This rearrangement joins TRBV18 to TRBJ1-5, with D possibly TRBD1 on 5 matching bases. From germline, CDR1 is KGHSH and CDR2 LQKENI. Trimming stripped 2 bases from V and 0 bases from J, with 17 bases between. The CDR3 sequence is 18 residues long. CDR3 protein: CASSPYGSGDGSNQPQHF. The CDR3 DNA sequence: TGTGCCAGCTCACCATATGGTTCCGGGGACGGTAGCAATCAGCCCCAGCATTTT.